The entry below gives a single TCR beta chain sequence along with its context. Autoimmune disease history or systemic immunosuppression meant exclusion. Assay used: immunoSEQ multiplex PCR; TCRdb lists only in-frame clones, some missing. The sample records about 82,000 clones, 86% being singletons. This CDR3 spans 15 amino acids. V lost 3 bases, J lost 1 base, and 11 bases lay in between. Germline-derived CDR1 and CDR2 are MRHNA and SNTAGT. This entry belongs to a study of OX40 agonist ivuxolimab in advanced cancers. On the study more broadly: One patient with hepatocellular carcinoma and two with cutaneous melanoma, three in all, had partial responses.

This clonotype was sampled from an adult with an advanced solid tumor such as melanoma, head and neck, liver or kidney cancer. The material sequenced was CD4+ or CD8+ T cells sorted from blood, taken in a trial of the OX40 agonist ivuxolimab. This chain links TRBV6-4 with TRBJ2-3, with D possibly matching TRBD2 (6 bases). The CDR3 nucleotides are TGTGCCAGCAGTGATCGGGCTAGCGGCACAGATACGCAGTATTTT. As protein: CASSDRASGTDTQYF.